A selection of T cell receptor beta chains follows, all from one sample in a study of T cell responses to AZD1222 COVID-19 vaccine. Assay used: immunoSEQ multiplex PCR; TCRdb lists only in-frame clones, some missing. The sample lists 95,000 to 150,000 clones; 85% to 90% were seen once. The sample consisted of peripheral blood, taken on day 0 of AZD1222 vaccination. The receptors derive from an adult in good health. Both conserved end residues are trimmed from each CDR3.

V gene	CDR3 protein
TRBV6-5	ASRTAFSSYNEQF
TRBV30	AWRDRNYGYT
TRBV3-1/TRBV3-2	ASSQGTDSGNTIY
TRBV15	ATSRDGFRSNQPQH
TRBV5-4	ASSSQGVEGYT
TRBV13	ASSLGRGINSPLH
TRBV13	ASSSARISGNTIY
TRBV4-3	ASSQDTGGGPSFEQY
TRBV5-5	ASSLGRRPSNEQY
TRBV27	ASSFFADSEAF
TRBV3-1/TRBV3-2	ASSQEGHHPAREQY
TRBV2	ASSEWTMNTEAF
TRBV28	ASSLGGGRGDSPLH
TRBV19	ASSILGGDGYT
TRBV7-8	ASSPAAGGGNTGELF